This T cell receptor (beta chain) was captured by sequencing in a study of blood T cell repertoires in COVID-19. Study overall: Acute and convalescent COVID-19 samples came from the United States, Italy and Spain. T cells, B-cell-depleted T cells, or PBMCs supplied cDNA or gDNA.

In the study's own analysis: From reference gene primer amplification, estimates of nucleated cell counts were derived. The table came from immunoSEQ multiplex PCR; TCRdb's copy has only in-frame clones and leaves some out. From that table come the V and J calls and clone size; the DNA was used to work out D and trimming. Found here are 150,000 to 200,000 clones, around nine tenths of them singletons; the top ten hold around 3.5%. The V segment lost 6 bases and the J segment 4 bases; nucleotides outside the gene matches: 8. Germline CDR1 and CDR2: MNHEY and SVGAGI. This CDR3 comprises 15 residues. The sequence was collected from a man in his 70s with acute or convalescent COVID-19. The sample taken for sequencing was peripheral blood. V usage is TRBV6-5 and J usage is TRBJ2-7, with TRBD1 identical over 11 bases. CDR3 in amino acids: CASRDPGQGEYEQYF. The DNA of the CDR3 is TGTGCCAGCAGAGATCCGGGACAGGGGGAATACGAGCAGTACTTC.